This TCR beta chain was sequenced for a study of vaccination and CD4 T cells after COVID-19. Study-wide background: Overlapping spike peptides of SARS-CoV-2, HCoV-NL63, HCoV-OC43 and HCoV-229E stimulated the cells.

This clonotype came up a few times. What it recognizes is unknown. This sample's treatment: roughly 11-day PBMC culture with coronavirus spike peptide pools or control peptides (ViraFEST assay). At the Johns Hopkins FTIC core, DNA taken from cultured CD4+ T cells was sequenced by way of the Oncomine TCR Beta short-read assay. TCRdb fed the PCR reads into MiXCR, producing one record per CDR3 protein. Among approximately 12,000 distinct CDR3 sequences listed, about 65% were seen once. The CDR3 consists of 16 residues. V was clipped by 6 bases and J by 7 bases; unmatched bases: 11. Germline V gene sequence: CDR1 MNHNS, CDR2 SASEGT.

Source: CD4+ T cells from blood, cultured in vitro, taken before SARS-CoV-2 vaccination. The chain carries TRBV6-1 and TRBJ1-6; TRBD1 matches 8 bases. The clonotype comes from a human donor who had recovered from COVID-19. The CDR3 region is CASRLTRQGLNSPLHF. In DNA, the CDR3 is TGTGCCAGCAGACTTACCCGACAGGGGTTGAATTCACCCCTCCACTTT.